The entry below describes one TCR beta chain. Participants' reported clinical history set cohort assignment. It was within 2 weeks before study entry that exposed participants met a COVID-19 case. Only in-frame clones appear in the TCRdb table, and some are missing; sequencing was by immunoSEQ multiplex PCR. The profile shows some 240,000 clones, approximately 85% of them singletons. This entry comes from a study of blood T cell repertoires in COVID-19. Turning to the study itself: T cells, B-cell-depleted T cells, or PBMCs provided the cDNA or gDNA that served as material.

Trimming removed 4 bases from V and 4 bases from J, with 11 bases in between. The germline V gene encodes CDR1 LGHDT and CDR2 YNNKEL (reference sequence). The CDR3 spans 13 residues. The specimen sequenced was PBMCs or T cells enriched from blood (not recorded which). V is TRBV3-1 (or the pseudogene TRBV3-2) and J is TRBJ2-7; D is ambiguous. This receptor was obtained from a woman in her fifties or sixties who had been exposed to COVID-19. In DNA, the CDR3 is TGTGCCAGCAGCCCCGCCCCGGGTTACGAGCAGTACTTC. This encodes CASSPAPGYEQYF.